The 29 T cell receptor beta chains presented below share a single source sample, sequenced in a study of cytomegalovirus exposure and HLA in healthy donors. The PCR used 60 Vbeta and 13 Jbeta primers. Produced via immunoSEQ multiplex PCR; TCRdb's table is partial and in-frame only. Counted here are 150,000 to 200,000 clones, 78% occurring once; the ten biggest clones make up around 1.4%. Sequencing used PBMCs. Receptors were obtained from a male donor in good health and CMV-seronegative.

J is TRBJ1-4 and V is TRBV19; D is uncertain. Trimming shortened V by 0 bases and J by 6 bases, and 8 bases separated the two germline ends. CDR1 and CDR2 (germline): LNHDA, SQIVND (reference sequence). This CDR3 contains 14 residues. The CDR3 DNA follows: TGTGCCAGTAGTATAGAGGCAGGATATGAAAAACTGTTTTTT. As protein: CASSIEAGYEKLFF.

J is TRBJ2-1 and V is TRBV10-3, with 7 bases identical to TRBD2. Germline assignment: CDR1 ENHRY and CDR2 SYGVKD. With V trimmed by 8 bases and J by 5 bases, 3 bases remained unmatched. This CDR3 contains 12 residues. The CDR3 loop reads CAIGGRDNEQFF. The CDR3 region has the DNA TGTGCCATCGGTGGGAGGGACAATGAGCAGTTCTTC.

This chain links TRBV7-2 with TRBJ1-1; possibly TRBD1 for D (6 bases). V was cut by 5 bases and J by 11 bases, with 21 bases left in between. This CDR3 is 14 amino acids long. Germline V lookup: CDR1 SGHTA, CDR2 FQGNSA. DNA of the CDR3: TGTGCCAGCAGCCCAAGGACAGAGTGGGAGGGGGCTTTCTTT. Protein product: CASSPRTEWEGAFF.

This rearrangement joins TRBV6-4 to TRBJ2-1; 10 bases match TRBD2. The length of the CDR3 is 14 residues. V shed 2 bases and J 8 bases; nucleotides not matched to a gene: 3. CDR1 and CDR2 (germline): MRHNA, SNTAGT. The CDR3 loop is CASSDGTSADEQFF. CDR3 in DNA: TGTGCCAGCAGTGACGGGACTAGCGCCGATGAGCAGTTCTTC.

In nucleotides, the CDR3 is TGCGCCAGCAGCCAAGAAGCAGGGGGTTATCAGCCCCAGCATTTT. This gives the protein CASSQEAGGYQPQHF. The chain uses TRBV4-1 and TRBJ1-5; the match to TRBD1 covers 7 bases. Germline CDR1 and CDR2: MGHRA and YSYEKL. The CDR3 has 15 amino acids. The V segment lost 0 bases and the J segment 5 bases; nucleotides outside the gene matches: 4.

The rearrangement uses TRBV25-1 and TRBJ1-1; no firm D call. Germline V gene lookup returns CDR1 MGHDK and CDR2 SYGVNS. V was shortened by 2 bases and J by 5 bases, with 9 bases between the two germline ends. There are 13 residues in the CDR3. DNA of the CDR3: TGTGCCAGCAGTGAAATGGGGAGAACTGAAGCTTTCTTT. It is translated as CASSEMGRTEAFF.

This clone was seen a handful of times. V is TRBV6-1 and J is TRBJ2-1; 9 positions agree with TRBD2. The CDR3 is 19 amino acids. Trimming cost V 4 bases and J 0 bases; bases outside gene matches: 13. Germline V lookup: CDR1 MNHNS, CDR2 SASEGT. CDR3 nucleotides: TGTGCCAGCAGTGGGAAGCGGGAGGCCCGCCTTAGCTCCTACAATGAGCAGTTCTTC. Protein sequence: CASSGKREARLSSYNEQFF.

The chain employs TRBV30 and TRBJ2-7; tentative D call: TRBD1 (5 bases). Per germline, CDR1 GTSNPN and CDR2 SVGIG (reference sequence). The V end lost 2 bases, the J end lost 7 bases, and 12 bases lay between the germline ends. The CDR3 extends over 12 amino acids. CDR3 region: CAWSLGPWEQYF. Here the CDR3 DNA reads TGTGCCTGGAGTCTGGGGCCTTGGGAGCAGTACTTC.

The CDR3 is CASSLGEYEQYF. CDR3 coding DNA: TGTGCCAGCAGCTTAGGGGAGTACGAGCAGTACTTC. This chain connects TRBV7-2 to TRBJ2-7; D is perhaps TRBD2 (5 bases). Germline values: CDR1 SGHTA, CDR2 FQGNSA. The CDR3 length is 12 residues. V dropped 1 base and J dropped 4 bases, with 5 bases sitting between them.

The rearrangement joins TRBV11-2 to TRBJ1-1; 8 bases agree with TRBD1. Looked up from germline, CDR1 is SGHAT and CDR2 is FQNNGV. The CDR3 has 15 residues. V lost 6 bases and J lost 3; bases outside the gene matches: 9. The CDR3 coding sequence is TGTGCCAGCAGTCGCGGACAGGGAGTCGACACTGAAGCTTTCTTT. Translated: CASSRGQGVDTEAFF.

This clone came up once. The chain uses TRBV7-2 and TRBJ2-1, with D unclear. The CDR3 runs 15 residues. Trimming took 3 bases from V and 0 from J, leaving 9 bases between them. The germline V gene has CDR1 SGHTA and CDR2 FQGNSA. In DNA form, the CDR3 reads TGTGCCAGCAGCTTCCGAACGAGCTCCTACAATGAGCAGTTCTTC. Its translation is CASSFRTSSYNEQFF.

V is TRBV18 and J is TRBJ2-7; D possibly corresponds to TRBD2 (6 bases). Per the germline V gene, CDR1 is KGHSH and CDR2 is LQKENI. V was pared by 4 bases and J by 5 bases, with 15 bases between. The CDR3 is 14 amino acids. The CDR3 DNA reads TGTGCCAGCTCACTAGCGGCGCCGCAGAACGAGCAGTACTTC. This translates into CASSLAAPQNEQYF.

The chain uses TRBV27 and TRBJ1-5, with 8 nucleotides matching TRBD1. Germline values: CDR1 MNHEY, CDR2 SMNVEV (reference sequence). This CDR3 is 15 amino acids long. The junction had 7 bases not matched to a gene; V was cut back by 4 bases and J by 5 bases. CDR3 coding DNA: TGTGCCAGCAGTTCCCGGACAGGGACCTATCAGCCCCAGCATTTT. Its translation is CASSSRTGTYQPQHF.

The V call is TRBV19, the J call TRBJ2-6; D is perhaps TRBD1 (5 bases). Germline V gene sequence: CDR1 LNHDA, CDR2 SQIVND (reference sequence). V was pared by 5 bases and J by 0 bases, with 14 bases between. The CDR3 is 17 amino acids. The DNA of the CDR3 is TGTGCCAGTAGTCACCGCCCTGACAGCTCTGGGGCCAACGTCCTGACTTTC. Residues: CASSHRPDSSGANVLTF.

The V and J genes are TRBV27 and TRBJ2-2, with D possibly being TRBD1 (6 bases). Germline CDR1 reads MNHEY; CDR2 reads SMNVEV (reference sequence). CDR3 length: 15 residues. The germline V and J ends were trimmed by 6 bases and 3 bases, with 14 bases remaining between them. The CDR3 coding sequence is TGTGCCAGCAGGACGTTGGACAGCTACACCGGGGAGCTGTTTTTT. It codes for CASRTLDSYTGELFF.

The CDR3 here is CASSLLGAGNTIYF. The CDR3, as DNA: TGTGCCAGCAGTTTATTGGGAGCTGGAAACACCATATATTTT. The chain couples TRBV27 to TRBJ1-3; D gene ambiguous. The CDR3 totals 14 residues. The V and J ends lost 1 base and 2 bases respectively, with 6 bases between them. Germline CDR1 and CDR2: MNHEY and SMNVEV (reference sequence).

V is TRBV6-6 and J is TRBJ1-5; TRBD1 might be the D (5 bases). The CDR3 consists of 15 residues. The ends were cut back, 0 bases at V and 3 bases at J, with 9 bases in the middle. The germline gives CDR1 MNHNY, CDR2 SVGAGI (reference sequence). CDR3 sequence: CASSYSAGNNQPQHF. CDR3 DNA: TGTGCCAGCAGTTACTCGGCAGGGAACAATCAGCCCCAGCATTTT.

For this clone: An end of the junction differs from the germline gene, which may be a read error. The chain couples TRBV7-9 to TRBJ1-1; D is unclear. Per germline, CDR1 SEHNR and CDR2 FQNEAQ (reference sequence). The CDR3 has 12 residues. CDR3 DNA sequence: TGTTCCAGCAGCTTAGCGCGGGGTGAAGCTTTCTTT. This encodes CSSSLARGEAFF.

This chain joins TRBV7-9 and TRBJ1-1; D is possibly TRBD1 (6 bases). The CDR3 is 13 amino acids. Germline values: CDR1 SEHNR, CDR2 FQNEAQ (reference sequence). Trimming removed 2 bases from V and 3 bases from J, with 7 bases in between. CDR3: CASSLSGDTEAFF. CDR3 bases: TGTGCCAGCAGCTTATCAGGGGACACTGAAGCTTTCTTT.

V usage is TRBV15 and J usage is TRBJ2-6; 7 nucleotides line up with TRBD1. The length of the CDR3 is 17 residues. V was clipped by 1 base and J by 2 bases; unmatched bases: 5. Germline V gives CDR1 LNHNV, CDR2 YYDKDF (reference sequence). CDR3 coding DNA: TGTGCCACCAGCAGAGGCCACAGGGGCCCTGGGGCCAACGTCCTGACTTTC. As protein: CATSRGHRGPGANVLTF.

This sequence joins TRBV5-1 and TRBJ2-5, with D tentatively TRBD2 (5 bases). The CDR3 has 14 amino acids. V was clipped by 0 bases and J by 2 bases, with 8 bases between them. The germline CDR1 and CDR2 sequences are SGHRS and YFSETQ. CDR3 sequence: CASSLVGVQETQYF. CDR3 nucleotides: TGCGCCAGCAGCTTGGTCGGGGTGCAAGAGACCCAGTACTTC.

This clone was seen once. The V call is TRBV13, the J call TRBJ1-1; 7 nucleotides agree with TRBD1. The CDR3 covers 17 residues. Germline V gives CDR1 PRHDT, CDR2 FYEKMQ (reference sequence). J gave up 0 bases and V 5 bases, and 12 bases lay outside the gene matches. CDR3: CASSDGDRASMNTEAFF. CDR3 DNA: TGTGCCAGCAGCGATGGGGACAGAGCTTCAATGAACACTGAAGCTTTCTTT.

The CDR3 DNA reads TGTGCCAGCTCACCACAGTTTAATGAAGCACGAAACACCATATATTTT. As protein: CASSPQFNEARNTIYF. The V and J genes are TRBV18 and TRBJ1-3; D remains unclear. This CDR3 region has 16 residues. Trimming stripped 1 base from V and 5 bases from J, with 15 bases between. Germline values: CDR1 KGHSH, CDR2 LQKENI.

The chain has TRBV7-9 and TRBJ1-2; TRBD1 matches 9 bases. The CDR3 contains 12 residues. Germline CDR1 and CDR2: SEHNR and FQNEAQ (reference sequence). V lost 10 bases and J lost 6; bases outside the gene matches: 6. The CDR3 DNA reads TGTGCCACAACAGGGGGCGATGATGGCTACACCTTC. It translates to CATTGGDDGYTF.

Worth noting for this clone: Other DNA sequences within the sample encode an identical CDR3. This chain joins TRBV5-1 and TRBJ2-3, with 9 bases lining up with TRBD2. The V and J ends lost 2 bases and 6 bases, in that order; junction bases with no gene match: 4. CDR3 length: 14 amino acids. Looked up from germline, CDR1 is SGHRS and CDR2 is YFSETQ. The chain's CDR3 is CASSFLAGADTQYF. In DNA, the CDR3 is TGCGCCAGCAGCTTTTTAGCGGGAGCTGATACGCAGTATTTT. Full variable domain (remainder filled in from reference TRBV5-1 and TRBJ2-3): KAGVTQTPRYLIKTRGQQVTLSCSPISGHRSVSWYQQTPGQGLQFLFEYFSETQRNKGNFPGRFSGRQFSNSRSEMNVSTLELGDSALYLCASSFLAGADTQYFGPGTRLTVL.

The rearrangement joins TRBV15 to TRBJ2-1; unclear D gene. Looked up from germline, CDR1 is LNHNV and CDR2 is YYDKDF (reference sequence). V was shortened by 1 base and J by 4 bases, with 17 bases between the two germline ends. CDR3 size: 17 residues. CDR3 nucleotide sequence: TGTGCCACCAGCAGAGGAAGTCCAGCGCGTGTTTACAATGAGCAGTTCTTC. It encodes CATSRGSPARVYNEQFF.

The chain recombines TRBV28 with TRBJ1-4; 8 nucleotides match TRBD1. In germline, CDR1 is MDHEN, CDR2 SYDVKM. The CDR3 length is 13 residues. Germline trimming cut 11 bases from V and 9 bases from J; bases unmatched to any gene: 11. The CDR3: CAGRTGLDQKLFF. DNA of the CDR3: TGTGCCGGACGGACAGGGCTGGACCAAAAACTGTTTTTT. Filled out from reference TRBV28 and TRBJ1-4, the complete variable domain reads DVKVTQSSRYLVKRTGEKVFLECVQDMDHENMFWYRQDPGLGLRLIYFSYDVKMKEKGDIPEGYSVSREKKERFSLILESASTNQTSMYLCAGRTGLDQKLFFGSGTQLSVL.

As DNA, the CDR3 is TGTGCCAGCAGCTTGGGATCACTAGGGGGGAGGGCATACGAGCAGTACTTC. Protein: CASSLGSLGGRAYEQYF. V and J are TRBV5-6 and TRBJ2-7; D might be TRBD2 (7 bases). Germline values: CDR1 SGHDT, CDR2 YYEEEE. Trimming removed 0 bases from V and 4 bases from J, with 20 bases in between. The CDR3 covers 17 residues.

The V and J genes are TRBV4-2 and TRBJ1-6; D perhaps matches TRBD1 (5 bases). This CDR3 contains 16 residues. Per the germline V gene, CDR1 is LGHNA and CDR2 is YNFKEQ. V lost 4 bases to trimming and J lost 5 bases, with 15 bases between them. The CDR3 loop reads CASSPTRGFNNSPLHF. CDR3 sequence (DNA): TGTGCCAGCAGCCCCACCCGGGGGTTTAATAATTCACCCCTCCACTTT.